The clone carrying this TCR beta chain has just a few counts. Its cognate antigen is unknown. V gave up 7 bases and J gave up 0 bases, with 10 bases separating them. The CDR3 loop spans 14 amino acids. The V gene's germline CDR1 is SNHLY and CDR2 FYNNEI. This record comes from a study of high-grade serous ovarian cancer treatment subgroups. Findings and caveats of the study: Different patients shared almost no repertoire; same-patient tumors shared roughly 0.11 to 0.8. Only CDR3 was analyzed; CDR1 and CDR2 were not.

Tumor samples were obtained before definitive surgery or chemotherapy. Produced via immunoSEQ multiplex PCR; TCRdb's table is partial and in-frame only. The sample consists of 9,600 or so clones, about two thirds of them appearing once. V and J are TRBV2 and TRBJ2-1; D is unclear. Sequencing input: tumor tissue. The receptor was isolated from a human donor with high-grade serous ovarian cancer. In DNA form, the CDR3 reads TGTGCCAGCAATCCGGGCCTCTCCTACAATGAGCAGTTCTTC. Translation gives CASNPGLSYNEQFF.